These 24 T cell receptor beta chains originate from one sample sequenced in a study of Ad26.COV2.S vaccination and SARS-CoV-2 variants. Clones were read by immunoSEQ multiplex PCR, and TCRdb kept only the in-frame ones, dropping some. The sample holds approximately 140,000 clones, 70% to 90% seen once. Sample: peripheral blood, taken after recovery from COVID-19. The receptors were sampled from a human donor who had recovered from COVID-19.

CDR3 sequence (DNA): TGTGCCAGCAGTGAAAGGGACCAGATTAATGAAAAACTGTTTTTT. This gives the protein CASSERDQINEKLFF. The gene calls are TRBV25-1 and TRBJ1-4; the D gene is possibly TRBD1 (5 bases). This CDR3 comprises 15 residues. CDR1 is MGHDK and CDR2 is SYGVNS in the germline V gene. V was cut by 2 bases and J by 4 bases, with 11 bases left in between.

V usage is TRBV9 and J usage is TRBJ2-1; 12 nucleotides line up with TRBD2. Germline CDR1 and CDR2: SGDLS and YYNGEE. V shed 4 bases and J 2 bases; nucleotides not matched to a gene: 16. The CDR3 contains 20 residues. For the CDR3, the DNA is TGTGCCAGCAGCCCTAGGGAGTTACTAGCGGGGGGCCCCCCCTACAATGAGCAGTTCTTC. It encodes CASSPRELLAGGPPYNEQFF.

This clone is a singleton in its sample. V and J are TRBV7-2 and TRBJ2-2; TRBD2 might be the D (7 bases). In germline, CDR1 is SGHTA, CDR2 FQGNSA. This CDR3 comprises 17 residues. V shed 5 bases and J shed 4 bases, with 20 bases lying between them. CDR3 nucleotides: TGTGCCAGCAGCCCAGAGGGGGGGGCCGGTAGCACCGGGGAGCTGTTTTTT. This codes for CASSPEGGAGSTGELFF.

The chain combines TRBV6-5 with TRBJ1-1; TRBD1 aligns across 10 bases. Losses at the gene ends were 4 bases for V and 0 bases for J; bases not matched to a gene: 2. Germline V gene data show CDR1 as MNHEY and CDR2 as SVGAGI. The CDR3 is 15 amino acids. DNA for the CDR3: TGTGCCAGCAGTTTGACAGGGGGCCTGAACACTGAAGCTTTCTTT. Translation: CASSLTGGLNTEAFF.

V and J are TRBV10-1 and TRBJ1-1; D ambiguous. From germline, CDR1 is WNHNN and CDR2 SYGVQD (reference sequence). V was pared by 3 bases and J by 4 bases, with 15 bases between. The CDR3 contains 15 residues. In DNA, the CDR3 is TGCGCCAGCAGTGAAGGTAACGGTGTGAGCACTGAAGCTTTCTTT. Translated: CASSEGNGVSTEAFF.

A note on this clone: A junction end diverges from the germline sequence, so it may reflect a read error. This CDR3 is CASSLDKGSYHF. CDR3 coding DNA: TGTGCCAGCAGCTTAGATAAAGGTAGCTACCACTTC. The V call is TRBV11-2, the J call TRBJ2-7; D not certain. This CDR3 is built from 12 residues. Germline V CDR1 and CDR2: SGHAT, FQNNGV.

This clone was recorded only once. This chain uses TRBV7-9 with TRBJ2-3, with 10 bases that match TRBD2. This CDR3 is 15 amino acids long. V gave up 5 bases and J gave up 4 bases; unmatched junction bases: 6. Germline assignment: CDR1 SEHNR and CDR2 FQNEAQ (reference sequence). The CDR3 DNA reads TGTGCCAGCAGCCCCGAAAGCGGGGGGGCAGATACGCAGTATTTT. Translated, it gives CASSPESGGADTQYF.

The CDR3 protein is CASSRRAGDEQYF. In DNA form, the CDR3 reads TGCGCCAGCAGCCGGCGGGCGGGAGACGAGCAGTACTTC. This chain uses TRBV4-3 with TRBJ2-7; 7 nucleotides agree with TRBD2. V was pared by 4 bases and J by 5 bases, with 5 bases of the junction left unmatched. Germline CDR1 and CDR2: LGHNA and YSLEER. The CDR3 is 13 residues long.

The gene calls are TRBV6-2 or TRBV6-3 and TRBJ1-1, with TRBD1 identical over 7 bases. V was clipped by 2 bases and J by 0 bases; unmatched bases: 9. The CDR3 extends over 17 amino acids. Germline assignment: CDR1 MNHEY and CDR2 SVGEGT. In nucleotides, the CDR3 is TGTGCCAGCAGTTACGGGACAGTGAGGGCGATGAACACTGAAGCTTTCTTT. This translates into CASSYGTVRAMNTEAFF.

This clone appeared once. The chain is built from TRBV19 and TRBJ1-1; 9 bases line up with TRBD1. Per germline, CDR1 LNHDA and CDR2 SQIVND (reference sequence). This CDR3 contains 15 residues. The V gene end was trimmed by 5 bases and the J gene end by 0 bases; junction bases not matched to a gene: 4. The CDR3 protein is CASSAGQGLNTEAFF. As DNA, the CDR3 is TGTGCCAGTAGTGCCGGACAGGGGCTGAACACTGAAGCTTTCTTT.

This clone was observed a few times. The chain carries TRBV7-8 and TRBJ2-1; no clear D gene. From germline, CDR1 is SGHVS and CDR2 FQNEAQ. Trimming pared 7 bases from V and 2 bases from J, leaving 9 bases between. The CDR3 sequence is 13 residues long. CDR3 sequence: CASTKGTYNEQFF. For the CDR3, the DNA is TGTGCCAGCACCAAGGGTACCTACAATGAGCAGTTCTTC.

The CDR3 DNA is TGTGCCAGCAGCCTTGGGGAGGCCCCCTGGAACACTGAAGCTTTCTTT. The encoded protein is CASSLGEAPWNTEAFF. This rearrangement joins TRBV5-8 to TRBJ1-1; D is uncertain. Germline assignment: CDR1 SGHTS and CDR2 YDEGEE. The CDR3 is 16 residues long. The V and J ends lost 4 bases and 1 base respectively, with 17 bases between them.

V and J are TRBV11-2 and TRBJ2-3, with D hard to call. Trimming shortened V by 1 base and J by 0 bases, and 8 bases separated the two germline ends. This CDR3 comprises 15 residues. Germline values: CDR1 SGHAT, CDR2 FQNNGV. The CDR3 nucleotides are TGTGCCAGCAGCTTAGTGGGGTCTAGCACAGATACGCAGTATTTT. The encoded protein is CASSLVGSSTDTQYF.

V and J are TRBV5-1 and TRBJ1-6; a weak D match, TRBD1 (5 bases). Germline assignment: CDR1 SGHRS and CDR2 YFSETQ. The V end lost 0 bases, the J end lost 9 bases, and 16 bases lay between the germline ends. CDR3 length: 16 amino acids. The CDR3, as DNA: TGCGCCAGCAGCTTGGATCCGGCAGGGTCAACTTCACCCCTCCACTTT. It codes for CASSLDPAGSTSPLHF.

The chain recombines TRBV28 with TRBJ1-4, with D perhaps matching TRBD1 (5 bases). The ends were cut back, 5 bases at V and 4 bases at J, with 20 bases in the middle. Germline values: CDR1 MDHEN, CDR2 SYDVKM. CDR3 length: 17 amino acids. In nucleotides, the CDR3 is TGTGCCAGCAGTCCCTTTAAGGTCAGGGAATATAATGAAAAACTGTTTTTT. As protein: CASSPFKVREYNEKLFF.

The chain joins TRBV4-1 to TRBJ1-5; TRBD1 is a possible D gene (6 bases). Trimming left V 1 base short and J 2 bases short, with 18 bases between. This CDR3 has 18 residues. CDR1 is MGHRA and CDR2 is YSYEKL in the germline V gene. In DNA, the CDR3 is TGCGCCAGCAGCCAAGGGAGGGGGGGGCTCGGAGGCAATCAGCCCCAGCATTTT. Translated, it gives CASSQGRGGLGGNQPQHF.

The chain links TRBV7-2 to TRBJ2-5; TRBD1 agrees at 8 bases. Trimming cost V 5 bases and J 4 bases; bases outside gene matches: 3. CDR3 size: 13 residues. CDR1 is SGHTA, CDR2 FQGNSA, per germline. CDR3 nucleotides: TGTGCCAGCAGCCCCGGACAGGGAGAGACCCAGTACTTC. This translates into CASSPGQGETQYF.

The chain carries TRBV4-1 and TRBJ1-6; D is perhaps TRBD1 (5 bases). CDR1 is MGHRA, CDR2 YSYEKL, per germline. The V gene lost 0 bases and the J gene lost 1 base, with 13 bases spanning the gap. The CDR3 runs to 18 residues. Here the CDR3 reads CASSQEAPQGSYNSPLHF. The CDR3 nucleotides read TGCGCCAGCAGCCAAGAGGCCCCCCAGGGATCCTATAATTCACCCCTCCACTTT.

This rearrangement joins TRBV6-2 or TRBV6-3 to TRBJ1-1; perhaps TRBD1 as D (5 bases). V was clipped by 2 bases and J by 3 bases, with 19 bases between them. The germline gives CDR1 MNHEY, CDR2 SVGEGT. This CDR3 has 17 amino acids. The CDR3 region has the DNA TGTGCCAGCAGTTACGATTATCTCGGGGGGAAGGACACTGAAGCTTTCTTT. Protein product: CASSYDYLGGKDTEAFF.

This chain connects TRBV5-1 to TRBJ2-7, with D unclear. Germline V gene sequence: CDR1 SGHRS, CDR2 YFSETQ. The ends were cut back, 0 bases at V and 2 bases at J, with 15 bases in the middle. This CDR3 is 16 amino acids long. The CDR3 DNA reads as TGCGCCAGCAGCTTGGTTTCCACGCGGCGAACCTACGAGCAGTACTTC. As protein: CASSLVSTRRTYEQYF.

The chain links TRBV4-1 to TRBJ1-3; no definite D call. Between the trimmed V and J ends, which lost 4 bases and 0 bases, there was a span of 13 bases. The CDR3 is 16 amino acids. Germline CDR1 and CDR2: MGHRA and YSYEKL. This chain's CDR3 is CASSPLATISGNTIYF. CDR3 nucleotides: TGCGCCAGCAGCCCCCTGGCCACCATCTCTGGAAACACCATATATTTT.

V gene TRBV7-2 combines with J gene TRBJ1-1; D unresolved. CDR1 SGHTA and CDR2 FQGNSA come from the germline V gene. The CDR3 extends over 13 amino acids. The V and J ends lost 3 bases and 3 bases respectively, with 8 bases between them. CDR3 DNA: TGTGCCAGCAGCTTTTACCGGGACACTGAAGCTTTCTTT. It is translated as CASSFYRDTEAFF.

This chain joins TRBV9 and TRBJ2-2; 7 nucleotides align to TRBD1. Germline V gene data show CDR1 as SGDLS and CDR2 as YYNGEE. The CDR3 runs to 15 residues. Trimming at V came to 0 bases and at J to 7 bases, leaving 6 bases not matched to a gene. DNA for the CDR3: TGTGCCAGCAGCGTAGTACAGGGGCAGGACGGGGAGCTGTTTTTT. Amino acid sequence: CASSVVQGQDGELFF.

This chain links TRBV5-6 with TRBJ2-7; TRBD1 agrees at 11 bases. This CDR3 has 15 residues. Germline trimming cut 0 bases from V and 6 bases from J; bases unmatched to any gene: 5. In germline, CDR1 is SGHDT, CDR2 YYEEEE. Here the CDR3 reads CASSLGGTGGPEQYF. In DNA form, the CDR3 reads TGTGCCAGCAGCTTGGGCGGGACAGGGGGACCCGAGCAGTACTTC.